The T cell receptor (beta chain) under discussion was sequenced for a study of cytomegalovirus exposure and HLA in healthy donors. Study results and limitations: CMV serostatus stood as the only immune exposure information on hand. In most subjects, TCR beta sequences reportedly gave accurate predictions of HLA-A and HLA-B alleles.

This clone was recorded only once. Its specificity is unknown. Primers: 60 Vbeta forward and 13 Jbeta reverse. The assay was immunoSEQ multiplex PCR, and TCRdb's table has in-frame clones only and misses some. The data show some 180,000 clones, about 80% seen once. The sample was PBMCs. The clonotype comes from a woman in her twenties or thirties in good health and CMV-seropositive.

The CDR3 sequence: CASSERSGVMDEQFF. CDR3 bases: TGCGCCAGCAGTGAACGCAGCGGGGTTATGGATGAGCAGTTCTTC. The gene calls are TRBV10-2 and TRBJ2-1, with 7 bases fitting TRBD2. The CDR3 runs to 15 residues. V was clipped by 3 bases and J by 8 bases; unmatched bases: 10. Germline CDR1 and CDR2: WSHSY and SAAADI.